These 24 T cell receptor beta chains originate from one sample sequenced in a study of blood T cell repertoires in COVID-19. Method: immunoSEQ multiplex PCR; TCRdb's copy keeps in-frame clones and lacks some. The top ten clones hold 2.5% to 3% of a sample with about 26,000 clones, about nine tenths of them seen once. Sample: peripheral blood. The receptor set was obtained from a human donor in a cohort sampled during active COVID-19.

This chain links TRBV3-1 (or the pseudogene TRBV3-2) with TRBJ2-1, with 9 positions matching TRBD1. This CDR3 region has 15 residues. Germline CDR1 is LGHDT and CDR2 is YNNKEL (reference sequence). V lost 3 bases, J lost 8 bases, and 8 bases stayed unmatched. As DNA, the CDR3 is TGTGCCAGCAGCCAGCCGGGACAGGGAATCGATGAGCAGTTCTTC. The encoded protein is CASSQPGQGIDEQFF.

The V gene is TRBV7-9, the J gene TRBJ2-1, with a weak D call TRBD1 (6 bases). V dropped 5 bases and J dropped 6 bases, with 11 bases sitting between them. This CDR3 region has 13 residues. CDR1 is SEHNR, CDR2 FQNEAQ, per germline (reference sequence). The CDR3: CASSLQGGNEQFF. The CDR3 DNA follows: TGTGCCAGCAGCCTACAGGGCGGCAATGAGCAGTTCTTC.

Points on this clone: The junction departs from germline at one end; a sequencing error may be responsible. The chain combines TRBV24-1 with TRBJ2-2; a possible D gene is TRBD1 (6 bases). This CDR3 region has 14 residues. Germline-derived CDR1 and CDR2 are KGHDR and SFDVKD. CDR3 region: CATSDLGGTGELFF. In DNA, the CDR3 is TGTGCCACCAGTGATTTGGGGGGCACCGGGGAGTTGTTTTTT.

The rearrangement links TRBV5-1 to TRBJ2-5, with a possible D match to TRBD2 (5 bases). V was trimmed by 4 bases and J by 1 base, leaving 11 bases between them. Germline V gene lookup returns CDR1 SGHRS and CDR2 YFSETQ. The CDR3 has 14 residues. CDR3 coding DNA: TGCGCCAGCAGCCTCCAAGCGGTCCAAGAGACCCAGTACTTC. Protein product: CASSLQAVQETQYF.

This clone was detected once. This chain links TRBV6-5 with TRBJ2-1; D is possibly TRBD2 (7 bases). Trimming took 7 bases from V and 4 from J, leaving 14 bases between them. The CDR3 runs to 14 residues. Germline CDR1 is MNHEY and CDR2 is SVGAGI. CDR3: CASMARGAYNEQFF. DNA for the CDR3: TGTGCCAGCATGGCACGGGGGGCATACAATGAGCAGTTCTTC.

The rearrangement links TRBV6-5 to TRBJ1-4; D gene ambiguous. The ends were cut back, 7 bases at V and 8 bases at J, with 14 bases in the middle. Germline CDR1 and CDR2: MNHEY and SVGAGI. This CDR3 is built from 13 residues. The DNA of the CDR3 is TGTGCCAGCAATCGGGGAAGTGGAGAAAAACTGTTTTTT. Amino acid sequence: CASNRGSGEKLFF.

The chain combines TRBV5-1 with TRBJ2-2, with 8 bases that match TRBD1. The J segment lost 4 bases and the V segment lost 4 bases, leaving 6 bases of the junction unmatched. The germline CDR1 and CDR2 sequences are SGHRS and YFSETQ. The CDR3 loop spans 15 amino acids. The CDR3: CASSKTGVATGELFF. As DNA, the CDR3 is TGCGCCAGCAGCAAGACAGGGGTAGCCACCGGGGAGCTGTTTTTT.

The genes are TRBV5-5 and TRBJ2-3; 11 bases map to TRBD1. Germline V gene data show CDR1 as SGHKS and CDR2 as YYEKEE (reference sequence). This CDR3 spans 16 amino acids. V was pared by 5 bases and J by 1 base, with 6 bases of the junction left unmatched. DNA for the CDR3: TGTGCCAGCAGGCCTGCGGGACAGGGGGGCACAGATACGCAGTATTTT. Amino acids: CASRPAGQGGTDTQYF.

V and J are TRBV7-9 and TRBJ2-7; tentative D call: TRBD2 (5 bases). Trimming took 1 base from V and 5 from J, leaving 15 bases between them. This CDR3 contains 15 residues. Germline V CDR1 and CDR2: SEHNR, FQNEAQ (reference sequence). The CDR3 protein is CASSLGVGVFHEQYF. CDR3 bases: TGTGCCAGCAGCTTAGGTGTGGGAGTATTTCACGAGCAGTACTTC.

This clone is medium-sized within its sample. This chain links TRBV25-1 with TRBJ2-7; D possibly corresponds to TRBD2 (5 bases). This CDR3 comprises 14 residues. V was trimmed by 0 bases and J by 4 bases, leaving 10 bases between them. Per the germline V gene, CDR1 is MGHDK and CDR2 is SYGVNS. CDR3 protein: CASSEYEGRYEQYF. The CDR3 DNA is TGTGCCAGCAGTGAATATGAGGGTAGATACGAGCAGTACTTC.

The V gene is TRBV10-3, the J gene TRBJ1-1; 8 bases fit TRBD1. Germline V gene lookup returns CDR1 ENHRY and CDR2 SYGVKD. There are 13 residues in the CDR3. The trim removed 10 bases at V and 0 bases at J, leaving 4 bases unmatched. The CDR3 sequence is CATRTGLNTEAFF. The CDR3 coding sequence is TGTGCCACCCGGACAGGGCTGAACACTGAAGCTTTCTTT.

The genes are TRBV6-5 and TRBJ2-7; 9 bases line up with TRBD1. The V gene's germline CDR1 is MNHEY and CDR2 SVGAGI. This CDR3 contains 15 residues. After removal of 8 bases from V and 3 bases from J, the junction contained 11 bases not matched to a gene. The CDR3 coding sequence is TGTGCCAGCCGGTTGTCTGGACAGGGGTTCTACGAGCAGTACTTC. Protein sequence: CASRLSGQGFYEQYF.

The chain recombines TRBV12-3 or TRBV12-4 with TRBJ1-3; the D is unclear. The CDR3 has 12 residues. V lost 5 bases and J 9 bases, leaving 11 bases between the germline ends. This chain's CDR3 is CASSIVGVTIYF. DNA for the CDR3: TGTGCCAGCAGTATTGTTGGAGTCACCATATATTTT.

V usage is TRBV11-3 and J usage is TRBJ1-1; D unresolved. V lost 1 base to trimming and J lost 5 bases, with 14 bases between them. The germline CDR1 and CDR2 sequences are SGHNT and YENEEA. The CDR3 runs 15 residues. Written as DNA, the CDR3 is TGTGCCAGCAGCTTAGGGATCGGGCGGGAAACTGAAGCTTTCTTT. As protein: CASSLGIGRETEAFF.

CDR3 sequence reads: CASSPPRGSTPDTQYF. The CDR3, as DNA: TGTGCCAGCAGCCCCCCTAGGGGTTCCACACCAGATACGCAGTATTTT. This chain joins TRBV11-2 and TRBJ2-3; D is perhaps TRBD1 (5 bases). CDR1 and CDR2 from the germline V gene are SGHAT and FQNNGV. Trimming stripped 5 bases from V and 4 bases from J, with 19 bases between. This CDR3 region has 16 residues.

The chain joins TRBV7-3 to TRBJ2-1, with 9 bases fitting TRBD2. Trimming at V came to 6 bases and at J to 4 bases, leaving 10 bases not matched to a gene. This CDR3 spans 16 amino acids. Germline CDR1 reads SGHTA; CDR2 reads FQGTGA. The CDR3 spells CASSLAGGTNYNEQFF. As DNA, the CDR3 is TGTGCCAGCAGTCTTGCGGGGGGGACGAATTACAATGAGCAGTTCTTC.

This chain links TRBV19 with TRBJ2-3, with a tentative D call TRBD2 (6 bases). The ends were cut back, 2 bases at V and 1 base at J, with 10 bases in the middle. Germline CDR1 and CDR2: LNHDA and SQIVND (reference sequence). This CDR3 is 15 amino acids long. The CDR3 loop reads CASSITAGGTDTQYF. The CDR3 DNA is TGTGCCAGTAGTATAACAGCGGGTGGCACAGATACGCAGTATTTT.

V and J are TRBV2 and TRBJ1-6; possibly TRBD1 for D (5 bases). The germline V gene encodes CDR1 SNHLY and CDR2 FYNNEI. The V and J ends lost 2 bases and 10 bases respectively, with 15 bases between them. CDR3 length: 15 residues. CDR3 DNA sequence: TGTGCCAGCAGTGAATCACGGGGGACGATCTCACCCCTCCACTTT. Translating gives CASSESRGTISPLHF. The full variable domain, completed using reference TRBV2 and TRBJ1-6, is EPEVTQTPSHQVTQMGQEVILRCVPISNHLYFYWYRQILGQKVEFLVSFYNNEISEKSEIFDDQFSVERPDGSNFTLKIRSTKLEDSAMYFCASSESRGTISPLHFGNGTRLTVT.

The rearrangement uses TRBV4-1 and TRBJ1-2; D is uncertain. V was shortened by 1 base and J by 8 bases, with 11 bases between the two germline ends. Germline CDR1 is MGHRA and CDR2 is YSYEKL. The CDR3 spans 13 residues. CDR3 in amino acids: CASSQVVAVGYTF. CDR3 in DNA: TGCGCCAGCAGCCAAGTTGTGGCAGTCGGCTACACCTTC.

The CDR3 region is CASSLGLLASYEQYF. CDR3 DNA: TGTGCCAGCAGCTTAGGCTTGCTGGCTTCGTACGAGCAGTACTTC. The V gene is TRBV11-2, the J gene TRBJ2-7; D not resolved. Trimming took 1 base from V and 4 from J, leaving 14 bases between them. CDR1 SGHAT and CDR2 FQNNGV come from the germline V gene. The CDR3 spans 15 residues.

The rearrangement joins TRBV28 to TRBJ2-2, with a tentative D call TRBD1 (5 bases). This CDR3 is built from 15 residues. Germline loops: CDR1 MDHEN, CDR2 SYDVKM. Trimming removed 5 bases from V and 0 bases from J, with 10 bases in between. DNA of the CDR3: TGTGCCAGCAGTCTGCCGACAGCGAACACCGGGGAGCTGTTTTTT. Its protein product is CASSLPTANTGELFF. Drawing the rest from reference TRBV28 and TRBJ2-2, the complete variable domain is DVKVTQSSRYLVKRTGEKVFLECVQDMDHENMFWYRQDPGLGLRLIYFSYDVKMKEKGDIPEGYSVSREKKERFSLILESASTNQTSMYLCASSLPTANTGELFFGEGSRLTVL.

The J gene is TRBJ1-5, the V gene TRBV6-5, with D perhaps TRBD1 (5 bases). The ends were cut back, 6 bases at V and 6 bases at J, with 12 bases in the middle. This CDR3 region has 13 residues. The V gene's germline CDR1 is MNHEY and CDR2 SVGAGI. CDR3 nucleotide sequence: TGTGCCAGCAGATGGCAGGGCGGTCAGCCCCAGCATTTT. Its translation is CASRWQGGQPQHF.

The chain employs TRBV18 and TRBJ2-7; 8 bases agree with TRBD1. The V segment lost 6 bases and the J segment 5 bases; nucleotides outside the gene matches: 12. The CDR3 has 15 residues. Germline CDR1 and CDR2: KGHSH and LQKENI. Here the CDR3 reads CASSTQRRQGNEQYV. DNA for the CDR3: TGTGCCAGCTCCACACAGCGGAGACAGGGGAACGAGCAGTACGTC.

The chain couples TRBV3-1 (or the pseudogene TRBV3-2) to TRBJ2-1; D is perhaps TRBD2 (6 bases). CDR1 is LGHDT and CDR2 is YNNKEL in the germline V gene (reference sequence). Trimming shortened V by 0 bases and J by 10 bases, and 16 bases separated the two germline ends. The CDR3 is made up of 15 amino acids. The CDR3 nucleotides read TGTGCCAGCAGCCAAGATGGGGGACTCCGCGCGGAGCAGTTCTTC. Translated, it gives CASSQDGGLRAEQFF.